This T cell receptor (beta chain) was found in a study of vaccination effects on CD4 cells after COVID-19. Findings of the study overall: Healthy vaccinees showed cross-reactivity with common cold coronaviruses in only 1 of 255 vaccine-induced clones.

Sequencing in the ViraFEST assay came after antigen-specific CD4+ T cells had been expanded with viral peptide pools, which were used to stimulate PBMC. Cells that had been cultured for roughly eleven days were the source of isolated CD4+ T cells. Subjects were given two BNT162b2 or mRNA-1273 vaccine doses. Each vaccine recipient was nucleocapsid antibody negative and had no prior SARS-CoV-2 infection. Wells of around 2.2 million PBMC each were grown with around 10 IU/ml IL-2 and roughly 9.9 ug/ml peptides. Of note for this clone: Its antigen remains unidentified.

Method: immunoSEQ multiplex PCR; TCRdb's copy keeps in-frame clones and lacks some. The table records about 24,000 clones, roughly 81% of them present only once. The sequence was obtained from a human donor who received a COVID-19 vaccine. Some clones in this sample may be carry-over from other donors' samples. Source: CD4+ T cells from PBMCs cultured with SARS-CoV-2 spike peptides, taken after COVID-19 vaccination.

The CDR3 sequence: CASSPDGNYGYTF. The DNA for the CDR3 is TGTGCCAGCAGCCCGGACGGAAACTATGGCTACACCTTC. The genes are TRBV11-2 and TRBJ1-2; D is ambiguous. The CDR3 sequence is 13 residues long. Germline V gene lookup returns CDR1 SGHAT and CDR2 FQNNGV. V gave up 5 bases and J gave up 2 bases, with 9 bases separating them.